These 31 T cell receptor beta chains came from one sample sequenced in a study of blood T cell repertoires in COVID-19 (dated by TCRdb to about 2020). Library generation was performed with the immunoSEQ multiplex PCR assay. As stored in TCRdb, this immuneACCESS dataset retains in-frame rearrangements with V and J assigned. A fraction of the clones does not appear; measured against another copy, unresolved V genes explain less than half of the discrepancy, and the remainder lacks a known reason. The sample includes about 140,000 clones, with roughly 80% observed a single time. The top ten constitute approximately 9% of the sample. Sequencing was done on a sample of peripheral blood. The receptors derive from a woman aged 50 to 60 with active or convalescent COVID-19.

The chain links TRBV19 to TRBJ1-5; D gene uncertain. The CDR3 has 14 residues. Trimming cost V 1 base and J 4 bases, with 8 bases left between them. Looked up from germline, CDR1 is LNHDA and CDR2 is SQIVND (reference sequence). CDR3 in DNA: TGTGCCAGTAGTATAGGGCTCAATAATCAGCCCCAGCATTTT. Residues: CASSIGLNNQPQHF.

The gene calls are TRBV5-4 and TRBJ2-7; unclear D gene. CDR3 size: 13 residues. The germline CDR1 and CDR2 sequences are SGHNT and YYREEE (reference sequence). Between the trimmed V and J ends, which lost 0 bases and 0 bases, there was a span of 4 bases. CDR3 protein: CASSLEHSYEQYF. CDR3 in DNA: TGTGCCAGCAGCTTGGAACACTCCTACGAGCAGTACTTC.

The rearrangement links TRBV9 to TRBJ2-2; 10 nucleotides align to TRBD2. The V gene's germline CDR1 is SGDLS and CDR2 YYNGEE. The CDR3 sequence is 17 residues long. V lost 7 bases and J lost 4; bases outside the gene matches: 13. The CDR3 reads CASSQASGGASTGELFF. The CDR3 DNA reads TGTGCCAGCTCCCAGGCCAGCGGGGGGGCTAGCACCGGGGAGCTGTTTTTT.

This clone was recorded once. This chain uses TRBV11-3 with TRBJ2-5, with D tentatively TRBD1 (6 bases). CDR1 SGHNT and CDR2 YENEEA come from the germline V gene. V lost 1 base and J 5 bases, leaving 14 bases between the germline ends. The CDR3 runs 15 residues. The CDR3 bases are TGTGCCAGCAGCTTAGGCGTGGGGGCCACGGAGACCCAGTACTTC. Protein product: CASSLGVGATETQYF.

In nucleotides, the CDR3 is TGTGCCAGCAGCCCTACTGACGGGGTTCGGACCTTCTACGAGCAGTACTTC. Translating gives CASSPTDGVRTFYEQYF. The rearrangement links TRBV28 to TRBJ2-7; D possibly corresponds to TRBD2 (5 bases). V was pared by 6 bases and J by 3 bases, with 24 bases between. This CDR3 contains 17 residues. Per the germline V gene, CDR1 is MDHEN and CDR2 is SYDVKM. Supplemented by reference TRBV28 and TRBJ2-7, the full variable domain reads DVKVTQSSRYLVKRTGEKVFLECVQDMDHENMFWYRQDPGLGLRLIYFSYDVKMKEKGDIPEGYSVSREKKERFSLILESASTNQTSMYLCASSPTDGVRTFYEQYFGPGTRLTVT.

This clone was counted only a few times. This rearrangement joins TRBV5-5 to TRBJ2-2, with 10 positions matching TRBD2. Trimming cost V 0 bases and J 0 bases; bases outside gene matches: 2. Germline CDR1 reads SGHKS; CDR2 reads YYEKEE (reference sequence). The CDR3 totals 17 residues. CDR3 sequence: CASSLGTSGANTGELFF. CDR3 DNA sequence: TGTGCCAGCAGCTTGGGGACTAGCGGAGCGAACACCGGGGAGCTGTTTTTT.

The J gene is TRBJ1-2, the V gene TRBV2; 7 bases align to TRBD1. Germline V gene sequence: CDR1 SNHLY, CDR2 FYNNEI. The CDR3 has 13 amino acids. The junction had 4 bases not matched to a gene; V was cut back by 6 bases and J by 3 bases. In DNA form, the CDR3 reads TGTGCCAGCAGCGCCGGGACAGACTATGGCTACACCTTC. It yields the protein CASSAGTDYGYTF.

CDR3 amino acids: CASSLGYGQGAGNTIYF. CDR3 DNA: TGTGCCAGCAGCTTGGGTTACGGACAGGGGGCAGGAAACACCATATATTTT. The V call is TRBV5-8, the J call TRBJ1-3; 11 bases are a match to TRBD1. The trim removed 0 bases at V and 4 bases at J, leaving 6 bases unmatched. The CDR3 spans 17 residues. The germline gives CDR1 SGHTS, CDR2 YDEGEE. Full variable domain (remainder filled in from reference TRBV5-8 and TRBJ1-3): EAGVTQSPTHLIKTRGQQATLRCSPISGHTSVYWYQQALGLGLQFLLWYDEGEERNRGNFPPRFSGRQFPNYSSELNVNALELEDSALYLCASSLGYGQGAGNTIYFGEGSWLTVV.

The gene calls are TRBV28 and TRBJ2-1, with 8 bases identical to TRBD2. With 5 bases clipped from V and 4 bases from J, the junction kept 13 bases outside the gene matches. The CDR3 sequence is 17 residues long. Germline values: CDR1 MDHEN, CDR2 SYDVKM. This CDR3 reads CASSPIVMASGYNEQFF. CDR3 nucleotide sequence: TGTGCCAGCAGTCCGATAGTGATGGCTAGCGGGTACAATGAGCAGTTCTTC. Together with reference TRBV28 and TRBJ2-1, the CDR3 gives the full variable domain: DVKVTQSSRYLVKRTGEKVFLECVQDMDHENMFWYRQDPGLGLRLIYFSYDVKMKEKGDIPEGYSVSREKKERFSLILESASTNQTSMYLCASSPIVMASGYNEQFFGPGTRLTVL.

The V and J genes are TRBV15 and TRBJ1-6; possibly TRBD1 for D (5 bases). Trimming cost V 1 base and J 7 bases, with 17 bases left between them. Germline CDR1 LNHNV, CDR2 YYDKDF (reference sequence). The CDR3 has 17 residues. Written as DNA, the CDR3 is TGTGCCACCAGCAGAGGTGGACCGGGGGGACCCAATTCACCCCTCCACTTT. Translating it yields CATSRGGPGGPNSPLHF.

V usage is TRBV5-6 and J usage is TRBJ2-5; D not certain. This CDR3 spans 13 amino acids. The V end was cut by 4 bases, the J end by 4 bases, with 11 bases between. Germline V gives CDR1 SGHDT, CDR2 YYEEEE. The CDR3 here is CASSPASRETQYF. CDR3 DNA sequence: TGTGCCAGCAGCCCAGCGTCCCGAGAGACCCAGTACTTC.

This chain uses TRBV7-2 with TRBJ2-7, with TRBD2 as a possible D gene (6 bases). V lost 1 base and J 4 bases, leaving 14 bases between the germline ends. Germline CDR1 is SGHTA and CDR2 is FQGNSA. The CDR3 contains 15 residues. CDR3 protein: CASSLGPAGAYEQYF. The DNA of the CDR3 is TGTGCCAGCAGCTTAGGTCCAGCGGGTGCATACGAGCAGTACTTC.

The chain employs TRBV5-1 and TRBJ2-3, with 8 nucleotides matching TRBD1. The germline V gene has CDR1 SGHRS and CDR2 YFSETQ. The CDR3 extends over 13 amino acids. J was trimmed by 6 bases and V by 2 bases; bases with no gene match: 2. The CDR3 protein is CASSLGDRDTQYF. CDR3 DNA: TGCGCCAGCAGCTTAGGGGACAGGGATACGCAGTATTTT.

V usage is TRBV5-6 and J usage is TRBJ1-5, with D possibly matching TRBD1 (5 bases). Germline loops: CDR1 SGHDT, CDR2 YYEEEE. This CDR3 contains 15 residues. Trimming left V 0 bases short and J 6 bases short, with 13 bases between. The CDR3 loop reads CASSLAGVGSQPQHF. CDR3 bases: TGTGCCAGCAGCTTGGCGGGGGTTGGTAGTCAGCCCCAGCATTTT.

The chain links TRBV6-6 to TRBJ1-4; D unclear. CDR1 MNHNY and CDR2 SVGAGI come from the germline V gene (reference sequence). Trimming stripped 2 bases from V and 3 bases from J, with 10 bases between. This CDR3 region has 15 residues. CDR3 bases: TGTGCCAGCAGTTACGGCGGGAAGCCTAATGAAAAACTGTTTTTT. Residues: CASSYGGKPNEKLFF.

The rearrangement uses TRBV30 and TRBJ1-6; D is perhaps TRBD1 (5 bases). This CDR3 comprises 14 residues. CDR1 and CDR2 (germline): GTSNPN, SVGIG (reference sequence). V was cut by 2 bases and J by 9 bases, with 14 bases left in between. The CDR3 coding sequence is TGTGCCTGGAGTTTCGGACAATCGGCTTCACCCCTCCACTTT. This codes for CAWSFGQSASPLHF.

The chain recombines TRBV4-1 with TRBJ2-3; 7 bases line up with TRBD1. CDR3 length: 14 amino acids. Germline V gene data show CDR1 as MGHRA and CDR2 as YSYEKL. The junction had 3 bases not matched to a gene; V was cut back by 0 bases and J by 6 bases. The CDR3 reads CASSQDRGPDTQYF. The CDR3 region has the DNA TGCGCCAGCAGCCAAGATAGGGGGCCGGATACGCAGTATTTT.

This rearrangement joins TRBV10-3 to TRBJ2-7, with 9 bases fitting TRBD2. Germline V gives CDR1 ENHRY, CDR2 SYGVKD. There are 14 residues in the CDR3. The V segment lost 8 bases and the J segment 2 bases; nucleotides outside the gene matches: 7. The CDR3 is CAIQAGGSTYEQYF. The CDR3 nucleotides read TGTGCCATCCAAGCGGGGGGTTCCACCTACGAGCAGTACTTC.

This sequence joins TRBV27 and TRBJ2-5; the match to TRBD1 covers 8 bases. Trimming at V came to 3 bases and at J to 1 base, leaving 1 base not matched to a gene. Germline CDR1 is MNHEY and CDR2 is SMNVEV (reference sequence). This CDR3 is 14 amino acids long. CDR3 residues: CASSLGQAQETQYF. CDR3 sequence (DNA): TGTGCCAGCAGTTTGGGACAGGCCCAAGAGACCCAGTACTTC.

The chain combines TRBV6-2 or TRBV6-3 with TRBJ1-2, with a weak D call TRBD1 (5 bases). Germline CDR1 and CDR2: MNHEY and SVGEGT. This CDR3 has 14 amino acids. Trimming stripped 2 bases from V and 4 bases from J, with 11 bases between. The CDR3 DNA is TGTGCCAGCAGTTACCCTACAGGTGCCTATGGCTACACCTTC. Translated, it gives CASSYPTGAYGYTF.

The chain links TRBV9 to TRBJ2-3, with D maybe TRBD2 (6 bases). CDR1 and CDR2 from the germline V gene are SGDLS and YYNGEE. This CDR3 spans 13 amino acids. Trimming pared 7 bases from V and 3 bases from J, leaving 12 bases between. This chain's CDR3 is CASGTYVTDTQYF. Written as DNA, the CDR3 is TGTGCCAGCGGGACTTACGTGACAGATACGCAGTATTTT.

The chain uses TRBV11-1 and TRBJ1-1; weak D call: TRBD1 (6 bases). The CDR3 loop spans 15 amino acids. The germline gives CDR1 SGHAT, CDR2 FQDESV (reference sequence). The ends were cut back, 3 bases at V and 3 bases at J, with 14 bases in the middle. The CDR3 coding sequence is TGTGCCAGCAGCTTGGGACGGGGGGGCTACACTGAAGCTTTCTTT. The encoded protein is CASSLGRGGYTEAFF.

This clone turned up a few times. This chain connects TRBV7-8 to TRBJ2-7; D may be TRBD2 (5 bases). The CDR3 is made up of 16 amino acids. V dropped 4 bases and J dropped 0 bases, with 16 bases sitting between them. Germline V gives CDR1 SGHVS, CDR2 FQNEAQ. The CDR3: CASSSIWTESSYEQYF. The CDR3 DNA reads as TGTGCCAGCAGCTCCATTTGGACTGAAAGCTCCTACGAGCAGTACTTC. Supplemented by reference TRBV7-8 and TRBJ2-7, the full variable domain reads GAGVSQSPRYKVAKRGQDVALRCDPISGHVSLFWYQQALGQGPEFLTYFQNEAQLDKSGLPSDRFFAERPEGSVSTLKIQRTQQEDSAVYLCASSSIWTESSYEQYFGPGTRLTVT.

This chain links TRBV11-2 with TRBJ1-3; D gene uncertain. CDR3 length equals 16 residues. Trimming took off 4 bases at V and 0 bases at J, with 13 bases between the two ends. Germline V gene data show CDR1 as SGHAT and CDR2 as FQNNGV. The CDR3 region is CASSSLLASSGNTIYF. The CDR3 region has the DNA TGTGCCAGCAGCTCCCTACTAGCAAGCTCTGGAAACACCATATATTTT.

The chain employs TRBV2 and TRBJ2-1; 7 bases match TRBD1. Germline lookup yields CDR1 SNHLY and CDR2 FYNNEI. V lost 5 bases to trimming and J lost 5 bases; unmatched junction nucleotides: 3. This CDR3 contains 13 residues. The CDR3 is CASSQDRNNEQFF. DNA for the CDR3: TGTGCCAGCAGTCAGGACAGGAACAATGAGCAGTTCTTC. Based on the CDR3 plus reference TRBV2 and TRBJ2-1, the full variable domain is EPEVTQTPSHQVTQMGQEVILRCVPISNHLYFYWYRQILGQKVEFLVSFYNNEISEKSEIFDDQFSVERPDGSNFTLKIRSTKLEDSAMYFCASSQDRNNEQFFGPGTRLTVL.

On this clone itself: Additional DNA sequences in this sample encode the identical CDR3. This chain uses TRBV9 with TRBJ1-4, with 10 bases lining up with TRBD1. V was clipped by 4 bases and J by 5 bases; unmatched bases: 5. Germline V gene lookup returns CDR1 SGDLS and CDR2 YYNGEE. The length of the CDR3 is 15 residues. This chain's CDR3 is CASSPRDRGNEKLFF. The CDR3 DNA is TGTGCCAGCAGCCCCCGGGACAGGGGAAATGAAAAACTGTTTTTT.

Within the sample, this clone is hyperexpanded. The rearrangement joins TRBV12-5 to TRBJ1-2; possibly TRBD1 for D (5 bases). Germline CDR1 LGHNT, CDR2 FRNRAP. The length of the CDR3 is 14 residues. Trimming pared 1 base from V and 2 bases from J, leaving 8 bases between. This CDR3 is CASGLDGGNYGYTF. CDR3 DNA sequence: TGTGCTAGTGGTTTGGATGGGGGGAACTATGGCTACACCTTC. Supplemented by reference TRBV12-5 and TRBJ1-2, the full variable domain reads DARVTQTPRHKVTEMGQEVTMRCQPILGHNTVFWYRQTMMQGLELLAYFRNRAPLDDSGMPKDRFSAEMPDATLATLKIQPSEPRDSAVYFCASGLDGGNYGYTFGSGTRLTVV.

The V and J genes are TRBV6-1 and TRBJ2-1; perhaps TRBD1 as D (5 bases). V was cut by 2 bases and J by 2 bases, with 10 bases left in between. The CDR3 has 15 amino acids. Germline values: CDR1 MNHNS, CDR2 SASEGT. This CDR3 reads CASSESQGAYNEQFF. As DNA, the CDR3 is TGTGCCAGCAGTGAAAGTCAAGGGGCCTACAATGAGCAGTTCTTC.

V usage is TRBV30 and J usage is TRBJ1-3; perhaps TRBD1 as D (6 bases). Germline assignment: CDR1 GTSNPN and CDR2 SVGIG (reference sequence). The CDR3 contains 14 residues. Trimming took off 4 bases at V and 0 bases at J, with 10 bases between the two ends. CDR3 in DNA: TGTGCCTGGACCAGGGGCCCCTCTGGAAACACCATATATTTT. Amino acids: CAWTRGPSGNTIYF.

This clone was picked up many times. J is TRBJ2-5 and V is TRBV30; D perhaps matches TRBD1 (6 bases). The CDR3 runs 13 residues. Germline V CDR1 and CDR2: GTSNPN, SVGIG (reference sequence). The V end lost 2 bases, the J end lost 3 bases, and 10 bases lay between the germline ends. CDR3 sequence (DNA): TGTGCCTGGAGTACGGGACAAGAAGAGACCCAGTACTTC. Translating it yields CAWSTGQEETQYF.

V usage is TRBV30 and J usage is TRBJ2-1, with a possible D match to TRBD2 (5 bases). Germline CDR1 reads GTSNPN; CDR2 reads SVGIG (reference sequence). This CDR3 region has 14 residues. V lost 1 base to trimming and J lost 0 bases, with 7 bases between them. The CDR3 loop reads CAWSAGNSYNEQFF. The CDR3 DNA is TGTGCCTGGAGTGCGGGGAACTCCTACAATGAGCAGTTCTTC.